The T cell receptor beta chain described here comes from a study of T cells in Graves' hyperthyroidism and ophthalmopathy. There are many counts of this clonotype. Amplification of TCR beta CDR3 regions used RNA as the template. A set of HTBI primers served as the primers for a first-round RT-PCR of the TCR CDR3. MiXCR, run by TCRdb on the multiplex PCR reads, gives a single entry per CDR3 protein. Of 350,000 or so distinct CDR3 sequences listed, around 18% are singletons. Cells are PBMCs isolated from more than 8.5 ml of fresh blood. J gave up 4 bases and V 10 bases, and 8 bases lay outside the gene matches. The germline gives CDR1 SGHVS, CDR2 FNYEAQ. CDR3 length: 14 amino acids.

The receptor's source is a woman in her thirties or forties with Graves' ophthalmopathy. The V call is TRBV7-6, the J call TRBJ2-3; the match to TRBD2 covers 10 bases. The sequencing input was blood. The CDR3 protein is CATSGRAVPDTQYF. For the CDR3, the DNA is TGTGCCACAAGCGGGAGGGCCGTCCCAGATACGCAGTATTTT.